This T cell receptor (beta chain) came from a study of Ad26.COV2.S vaccination and SARS-CoV-2 variants. In the study overall: Into the muscle, Ad26.COV2.S was dosed once or twice, 56 days apart. Study-level findings and limits: Compared with placebo recipients, vaccine recipients had higher spike-specific TCR breadth. The study found similar non-spike TCR breadth in vaccine and placebo recipients. Reported post-vaccination CD8+ and CD4+ T cell responses to spike showed substantial breadth.

Only in-frame clones appear in the TCRdb table, and some are missing; sequencing was by immunoSEQ multiplex PCR. The sample lists 300,000 to 350,000 clones, about 87% seen once, with 6.4% in the top ten. J gave up 5 bases and V 3 bases, and 2 bases lay outside the gene matches. Germline V gene lookup returns CDR1 SGHNT and CDR2 YYREEE (reference sequence). CDR3 length: 14 amino acids. Turning to this clone: Antigen unknown.

Treatment indicated: some 20 received Ad26.COV2.S at low or high dose, single or two shots; about five received placebo; per-sample allocation not given. Sample collection was performed on day 63 after the first vaccine or placebo injection. The sequencing used peripheral blood, collected in a trial of Ad26.COV2.S vaccine versus placebo. This chain joins TRBV5-4 and TRBJ2-2; 9 bases agree with TRBD1. The clonotype was recovered from a person between 18 and 59 years old who received the Ad26.COV2.S COVID-19 vaccine or a placebo. For the CDR3, the DNA is TGTGCCAGCAGCTGGACAGGGGAAACCGGGGAGCTGTTTTTT. It specifies CASSWTGETGELFF.